The 8 T cell receptor beta chains in this list originate from one sample, sequenced in a study of blood T cell repertoires in COVID-19. Sequencing used immunoSEQ multiplex PCR; TCRdb keeps in-frame clones, though not all of them. The sample consists of about 300,000 clones, over 75% of them appearing once. Sequences were obtained from PBMCs or T cells enriched from blood (not recorded which). These receptors came from a woman under 30 who had recovered from COVID-19.

This rearrangement joins TRBV6-2 or TRBV6-3 to TRBJ2-2; the match to TRBD2 covers 7 bases. V trimming: 4 bases; J trimming: 1 base; junction bases outside the gene matches: 6. CDR3 length: 16 residues. Looked up from germline, CDR1 is MNHEY and CDR2 is SVGEGT. CDR3 amino acids: CASSSPAGENTGELFF. The CDR3, as DNA: TGTGCCAGCAGTTCCCCCGCGGGGGAGAACACCGGGGAGCTGTTTTTT.

The chain is built from TRBV15 and TRBJ2-4; 12 nucleotides match TRBD2. J lost 8 bases, V lost 3 bases, and 8 bases had no gene match. This CDR3 comprises 16 residues. Germline CDR1 reads LNHNV; CDR2 reads YYDKDF (reference sequence). CDR3 amino acids: CATSRRLAGDRYIQYF. The CDR3, as DNA: TGTGCCACCAGCAGGAGACTAGCGGGAGATAGGTACATTCAGTACTTC.

The count of this clone is one. The V gene is TRBV24-1, the J gene TRBJ1-2; D unresolved. This CDR3 has 13 amino acids. The germline CDR1 and CDR2 sequences are KGHDR and SFDVKD. Trimming cost V 7 bases and J 5 bases, with 13 bases left between them. The CDR3: CATSPSGMYGYTF. CDR3 nucleotide sequence: TGTGCCACCAGCCCGAGCGGGATGTATGGCTACACCTTC.

This rearrangement joins TRBV4-2 to TRBJ1-6, with D unresolved. Germline V CDR1 and CDR2: LGHNA, YNFKEQ. The CDR3 covers 17 residues. Trimming removed 0 bases at V and 0 bases at J, with 9 bases between. CDR3 protein: CASSQEARSSYNSPLHF. CDR3 sequence (DNA): TGTGCCAGCAGCCAAGAGGCACGGAGCTCCTATAATTCACCCCTCCACTTT.

The V and J genes are TRBV19 and TRBJ1-2; 9 bases match TRBD1. There are 15 residues in the CDR3. Per germline, CDR1 LNHDA and CDR2 SQIVND (reference sequence). V dropped 7 bases and J dropped 4; count of bases not matched to a gene: 10. The CDR3 is CASILTGGAGYGYTF. CDR3 nucleotides: TGTGCCAGTATACTAACAGGGGGCGCAGGCTATGGCTACACCTTC.

The chain carries TRBV5-1 and TRBJ1-1; TRBD1 aligns across 7 bases. Trimming cost V 2 bases and J 2 bases; bases outside gene matches: 3. This CDR3 has 14 amino acids. Germline-derived CDR1 and CDR2 are SGHRS and YFSETQ. DNA of the CDR3: TGCGCCAGCAGCTTTAACAGGGGCAACACTGAAGCTTTCTTT. Protein product: CASSFNRGNTEAFF.

The V call is TRBV7-3, the J call TRBJ1-6; D perhaps matches TRBD1 (5 bases). V lost 0 bases to trimming and J lost 10 bases, with 10 bases between them. The CDR3 is 14 residues long. From germline, CDR1 is SGHTA and CDR2 FQGTGA. Here the CDR3 DNA reads TGTGCCAGCAGCTTAACAGGGAGGGACTCACCCCTCCACTTT. It yields the protein CASSLTGRDSPLHF.

This chain connects TRBV10-3 to TRBJ1-2, with 7 nucleotides matching TRBD1. CDR1 is ENHRY, CDR2 SYGVKD, per germline. With V trimmed by 4 bases and J by 6 bases, 5 bases remained unmatched. The CDR3 loop spans 13 amino acids. CDR3 residues: CAISVDRVNGYTF. For the CDR3, the DNA is TGTGCCATCAGTGTAGACAGGGTAAATGGCTACACCTTC.